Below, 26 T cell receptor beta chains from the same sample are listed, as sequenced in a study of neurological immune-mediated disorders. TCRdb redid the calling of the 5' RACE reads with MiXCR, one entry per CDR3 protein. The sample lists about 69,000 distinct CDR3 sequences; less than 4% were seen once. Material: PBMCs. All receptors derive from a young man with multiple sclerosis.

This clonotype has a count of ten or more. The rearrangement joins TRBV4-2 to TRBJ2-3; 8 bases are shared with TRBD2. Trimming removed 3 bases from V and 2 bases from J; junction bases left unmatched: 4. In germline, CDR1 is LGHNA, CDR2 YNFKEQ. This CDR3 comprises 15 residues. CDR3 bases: TGTGCCAGCAGCCAGGGTAGCGGGGACACAGATACGCAGTATTTT. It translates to CASSQGSGDTDTQYF.

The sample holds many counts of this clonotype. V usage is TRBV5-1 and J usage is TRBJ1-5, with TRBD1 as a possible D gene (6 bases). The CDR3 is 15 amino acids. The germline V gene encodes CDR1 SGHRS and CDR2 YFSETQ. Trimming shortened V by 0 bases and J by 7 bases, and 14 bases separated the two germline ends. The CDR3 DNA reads TGCGCCAGCAGCTTGGGTGTACAGGGCTCCCAGCCCCAGCATTTT. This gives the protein CASSLGVQGSQPQHF.

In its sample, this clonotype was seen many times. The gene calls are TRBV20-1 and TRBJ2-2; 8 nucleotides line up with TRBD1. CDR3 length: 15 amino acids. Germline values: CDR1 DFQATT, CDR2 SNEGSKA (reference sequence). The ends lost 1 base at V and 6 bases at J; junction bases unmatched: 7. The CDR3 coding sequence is TGCAGTGCTAGAGCGCAGGGCAGGGGGCCCGGGGAGCTGTTTTTT. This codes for CSARAQGRGPGELFF.

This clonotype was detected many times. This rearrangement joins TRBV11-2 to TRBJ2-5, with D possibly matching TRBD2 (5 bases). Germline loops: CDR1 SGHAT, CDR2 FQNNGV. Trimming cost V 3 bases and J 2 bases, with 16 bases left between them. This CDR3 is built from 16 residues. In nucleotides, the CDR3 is TGTGCCAGCAGCTTCCGAACGGGGAGTGCTCAAGAGACCCAGTACTTC. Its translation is CASSFRTGSAQETQYF.

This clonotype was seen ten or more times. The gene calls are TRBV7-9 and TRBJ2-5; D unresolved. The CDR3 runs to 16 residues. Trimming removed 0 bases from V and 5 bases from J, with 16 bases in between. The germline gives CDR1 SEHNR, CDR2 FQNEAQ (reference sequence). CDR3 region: CASSLAGRPSTETQYF. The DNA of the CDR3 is TGTGCCAGCAGCTTAGCTGGCAGGCCGTCGACGGAGACCCAGTACTTC. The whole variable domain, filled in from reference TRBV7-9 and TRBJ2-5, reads DTGVSQNPRHKITKRGQNVTFRCDPISEHNRLYWYRQTLGQGPEFLTYFQNEAQLEKSRLLSDRFSAERPKGSFSTLEIQRTEQGDSAMYLCASSLAGRPSTETQYFGPGTRLLVL.

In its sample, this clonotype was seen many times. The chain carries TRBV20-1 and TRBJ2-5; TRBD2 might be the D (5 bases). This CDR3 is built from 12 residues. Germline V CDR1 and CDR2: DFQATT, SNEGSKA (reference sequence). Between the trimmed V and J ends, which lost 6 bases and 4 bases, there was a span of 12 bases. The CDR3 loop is CSAGRGLETQYF. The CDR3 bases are TGCAGTGCGGGGAGAGGGTTAGAGACCCAGTACTTC.

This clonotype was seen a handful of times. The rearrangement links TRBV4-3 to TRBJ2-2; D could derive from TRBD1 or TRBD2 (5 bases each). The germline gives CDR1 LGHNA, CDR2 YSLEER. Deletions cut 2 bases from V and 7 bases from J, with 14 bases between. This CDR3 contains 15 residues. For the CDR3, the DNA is TGCGCCAGCAGCCAAAGGGCCGGGGCCGGCGGGGAGCTGTTTTTT. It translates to CASSQRAGAGGELFF.

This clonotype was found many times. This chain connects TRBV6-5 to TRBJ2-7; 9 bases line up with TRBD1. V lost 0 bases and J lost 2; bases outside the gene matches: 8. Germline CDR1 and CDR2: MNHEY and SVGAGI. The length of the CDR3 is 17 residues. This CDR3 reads CASSYSIPGTGTYEQYF. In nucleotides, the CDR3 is TGTGCCAGCAGTTACTCGATACCCGGGACAGGGACCTACGAGCAGTACTTC.

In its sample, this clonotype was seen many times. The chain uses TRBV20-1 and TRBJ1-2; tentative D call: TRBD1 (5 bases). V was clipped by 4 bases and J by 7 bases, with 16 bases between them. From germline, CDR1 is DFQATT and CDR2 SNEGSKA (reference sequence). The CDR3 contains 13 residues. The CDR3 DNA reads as TGCAGTGCTACCCCACAGGTGCCCTCTGGCTACACCTTC. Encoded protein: CSATPQVPSGYTF.

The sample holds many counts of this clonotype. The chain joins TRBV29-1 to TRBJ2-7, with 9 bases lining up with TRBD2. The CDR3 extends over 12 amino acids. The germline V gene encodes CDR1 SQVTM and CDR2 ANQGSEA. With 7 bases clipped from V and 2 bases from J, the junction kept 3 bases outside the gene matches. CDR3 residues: CSAAGGTYEQYF. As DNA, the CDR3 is TGCAGCGCCGCGGGGGGGACCTACGAGCAGTACTTC.

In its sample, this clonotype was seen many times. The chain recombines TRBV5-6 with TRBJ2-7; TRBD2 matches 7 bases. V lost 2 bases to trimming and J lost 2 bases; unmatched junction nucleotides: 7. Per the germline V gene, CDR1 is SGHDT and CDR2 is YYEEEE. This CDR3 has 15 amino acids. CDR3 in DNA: TGTGCCAGCAGCTTCCGACCGGCGGGGGCCTACGAGCAGTACTTC. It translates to CASSFRPAGAYEQYF.

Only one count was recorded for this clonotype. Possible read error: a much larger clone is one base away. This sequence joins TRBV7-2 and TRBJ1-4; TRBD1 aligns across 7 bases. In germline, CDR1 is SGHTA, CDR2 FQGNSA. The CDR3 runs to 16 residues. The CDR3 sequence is CANSLAPDRRGEKLFF. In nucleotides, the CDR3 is TGTGCCAACAGCTTAGCCCCGGACAGGCGAGGAGAAAAACTGTTTTTT.

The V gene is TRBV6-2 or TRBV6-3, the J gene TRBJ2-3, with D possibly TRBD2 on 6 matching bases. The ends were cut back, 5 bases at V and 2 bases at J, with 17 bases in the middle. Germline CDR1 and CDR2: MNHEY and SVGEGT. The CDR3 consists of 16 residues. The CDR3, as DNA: TGTGCCAGCAGTACACTTCGGGGACTCAACACAGATACGCAGTATTTT. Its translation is CASSTLRGLNTDTQYF.

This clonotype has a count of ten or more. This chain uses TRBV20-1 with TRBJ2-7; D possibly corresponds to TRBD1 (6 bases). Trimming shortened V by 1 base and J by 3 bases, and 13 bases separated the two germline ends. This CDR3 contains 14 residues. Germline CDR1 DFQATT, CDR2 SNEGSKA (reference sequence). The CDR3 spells CSARVMTGSYEQYF. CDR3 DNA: TGCAGTGCTAGAGTAATGACAGGCAGCTACGAGCAGTACTTC.

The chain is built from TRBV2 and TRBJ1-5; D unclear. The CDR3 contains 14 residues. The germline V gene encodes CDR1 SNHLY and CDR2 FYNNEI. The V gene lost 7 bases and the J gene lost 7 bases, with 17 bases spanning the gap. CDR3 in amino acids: CASKGSSSAQPQHF. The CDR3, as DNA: TGTGCCAGCAAAGGGTCCTCCTCGGCCCAGCCCCAGCATTTT.

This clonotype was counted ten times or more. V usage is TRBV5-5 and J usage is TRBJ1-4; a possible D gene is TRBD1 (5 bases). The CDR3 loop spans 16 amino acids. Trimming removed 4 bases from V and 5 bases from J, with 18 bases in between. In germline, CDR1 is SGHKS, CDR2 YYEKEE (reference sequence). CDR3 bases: TGTGCCAGCAGCGGCGGGACCGAGACGATGAATGAAAAACTGTTTTTT. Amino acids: CASSGGTETMNEKLFF.

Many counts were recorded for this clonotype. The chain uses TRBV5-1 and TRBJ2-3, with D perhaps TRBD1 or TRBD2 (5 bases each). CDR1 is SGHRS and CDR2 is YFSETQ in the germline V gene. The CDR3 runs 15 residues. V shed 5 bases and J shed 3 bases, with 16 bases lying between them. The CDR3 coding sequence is TGCGCCAGCAGTCGGGGACCTACGGGGACAGATACGCAGTATTTT. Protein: CASSRGPTGTDTQYF.

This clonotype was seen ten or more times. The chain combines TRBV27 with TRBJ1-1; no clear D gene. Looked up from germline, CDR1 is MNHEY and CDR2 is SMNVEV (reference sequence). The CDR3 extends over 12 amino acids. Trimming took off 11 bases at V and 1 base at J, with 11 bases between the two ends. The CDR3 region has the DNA TGTGCCTCCGGGCTTTGGAACACTGAAGCTTTCTTT. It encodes CASGLWNTEAFF.

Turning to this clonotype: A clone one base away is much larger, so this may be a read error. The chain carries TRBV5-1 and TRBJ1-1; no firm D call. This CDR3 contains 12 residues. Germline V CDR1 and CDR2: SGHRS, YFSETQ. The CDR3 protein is CATSKDRAEAFF. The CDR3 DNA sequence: TGCGCCACCAGCAAAGACCGGGCTGAAGCTTTCTTT. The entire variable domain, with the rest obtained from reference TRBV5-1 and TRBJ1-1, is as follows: KAGVTQTPRYLIKTRGQQVTLSCSPISGHRSVSWYQQTPGQGLQFLFEYFSETQRNKGNFPGRFSGRQFSNSRSEMNVSTLELGDSALYLCATSKDRAEAFFGQGTRLTVV.

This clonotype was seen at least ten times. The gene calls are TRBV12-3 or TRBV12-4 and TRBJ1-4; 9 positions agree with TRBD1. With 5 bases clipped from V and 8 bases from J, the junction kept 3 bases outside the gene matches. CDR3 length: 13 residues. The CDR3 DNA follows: TGTGCCAGCAGTAGGGACAGGGCCGAAAAACTGTTTTTT. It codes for CASSRDRAEKLFF.

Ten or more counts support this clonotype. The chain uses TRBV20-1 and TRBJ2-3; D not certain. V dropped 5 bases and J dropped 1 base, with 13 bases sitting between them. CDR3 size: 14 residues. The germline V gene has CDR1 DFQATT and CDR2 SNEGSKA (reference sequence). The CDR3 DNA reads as TGCAGTGCTTCAGCCGGGCGCGGCACAGATACGCAGTATTTT. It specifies CSASAGRGTDTQYF.

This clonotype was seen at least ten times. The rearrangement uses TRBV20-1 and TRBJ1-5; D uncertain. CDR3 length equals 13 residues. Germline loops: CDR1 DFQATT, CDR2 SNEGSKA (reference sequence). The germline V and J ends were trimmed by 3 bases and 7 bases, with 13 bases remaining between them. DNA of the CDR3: TGCAGTGCTAGTTCTGGGCCGGAACAGCCCCAGCATTTT. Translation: CSASSGPEQPQHF.

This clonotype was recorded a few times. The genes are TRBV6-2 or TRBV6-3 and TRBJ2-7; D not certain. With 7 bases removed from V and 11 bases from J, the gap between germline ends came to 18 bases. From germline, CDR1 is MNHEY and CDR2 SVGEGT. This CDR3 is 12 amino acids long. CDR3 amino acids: CASTDPSSPEYF. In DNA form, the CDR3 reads TGTGCCAGCACCGACCCCTCCTCGCCCGAGTACTTC.

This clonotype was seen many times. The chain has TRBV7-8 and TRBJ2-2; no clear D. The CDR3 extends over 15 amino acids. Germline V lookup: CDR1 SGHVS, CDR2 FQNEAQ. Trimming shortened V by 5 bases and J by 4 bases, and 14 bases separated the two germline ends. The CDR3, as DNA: TGTGCCAGCAGCCCCCGGGCCGCAACCACCGGGGAGCTGTTTTTT. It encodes CASSPRAATTGELFF.

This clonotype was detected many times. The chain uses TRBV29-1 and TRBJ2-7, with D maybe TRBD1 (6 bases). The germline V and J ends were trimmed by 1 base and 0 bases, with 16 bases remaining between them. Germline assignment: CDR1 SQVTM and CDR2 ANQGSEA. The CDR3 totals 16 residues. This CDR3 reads CSVEGTTGQSSYEQYF. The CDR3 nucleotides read TGCAGCGTTGAAGGGACGACAGGACAGAGCTCCTACGAGCAGTACTTC.

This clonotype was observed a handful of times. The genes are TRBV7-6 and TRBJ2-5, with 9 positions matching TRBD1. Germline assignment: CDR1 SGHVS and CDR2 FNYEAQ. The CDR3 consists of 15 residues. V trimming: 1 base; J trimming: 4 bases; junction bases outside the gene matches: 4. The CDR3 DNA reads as TGTGCCAGCAGCTTAGAGCTGACAGGGGGAGAGACCCAGTACTTC. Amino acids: CASSLELTGGETQYF.